The TCR beta chain under discussion was sequenced for a study of T cells in localized non-small cell lung cancer. Notes on the study in general: Sequencing covered just one tumor region, so heterogeneity cannot be ruled out. Uninvolved adjacent lung, not tumor, had the highest T cell clonality.

Some clones are missing from TCRdb's copy, which holds only in-frame ones; the method was immunoSEQ multiplex PCR. The table has around 28,000 clones, approximately 90% seen once. The germline V gene encodes CDR1 KGHSH and CDR2 LQKENI. The CDR3 is made up of 13 amino acids. Trimming removed 2 bases at V and 3 bases at J, with 8 bases between. In the case of this clone: Its specificity is not known.

The sample was peripheral blood, taken before any cancer treatment. The TCR was taken from a woman between 18 and 50 years old with stage I lung adenocarcinoma. This chain uses TRBV18 with TRBJ2-7; D gene ambiguous. In DNA form, the CDR3 reads TGTGCCAGCTCACCAGGGCCGCACTACGAGCAGTACTTC. This translates into CASSPGPHYEQYF. The variable domain in full, with the rest retrieved from reference TRBV18 and TRBJ2-7, is NAGVMQNPRHLVRRRGQEARLRCSPMKGHSHVYWYRQLPEEGLKFMVYLQKENIIDESGMPKERFSAEFPKEGPSILRIQQVVRGDSAAYFCASSPGPHYEQYFGPGTRLTVT.